These 23 T cell receptor beta chains came from one sample sequenced in a study of blood T cell repertoires in COVID-19. TCRdb's copy holds only in-frame clones and misses some; the assay was immunoSEQ multiplex PCR. There are around 370,000 clones in the sample; 88% occur only once, and roughly 1.2% lies in the top ten. The sequenced material came from PBMCs or T cells enriched from blood (not recorded which). The receptors here all came from a woman aged 18 to 35 who had recovered from COVID-19.

The rearrangement uses TRBV9 and TRBJ2-5; 10 bases map to TRBD2. The CDR3 is 15 amino acids. Germline V gene data show CDR1 as SGDLS and CDR2 as YYNGEE. With V trimmed by 0 bases and J by 3 bases, 2 bases remained unmatched. The CDR3 sequence: CASSVGTSGKETQYF. CDR3 DNA: TGTGCCAGCAGCGTAGGGACTAGCGGAAAAGAGACCCAGTACTTC.

This clone was counted a single time. The J gene is TRBJ2-5, the V gene TRBV15; 7 bases fit TRBD1. With 0 bases clipped from V and 5 bases from J, the junction kept 6 bases outside the gene matches. This CDR3 region has 15 residues. Germline V CDR1 and CDR2: LNHNV, YYDKDF (reference sequence). CDR3 residues: CATSREGQLGETQYF. As DNA, the CDR3 is TGTGCCACCAGCAGAGAGGGACAGCTCGGGGAGACCCAGTACTTC.

The rearrangement joins TRBV20-1 to TRBJ2-7; possibly TRBD2 for D (7 bases). The CDR3 is made up of 15 amino acids. Germline V gene lookup returns CDR1 DFQATT and CDR2 SNEGSKA (reference sequence). V was cut by 3 bases and J by 5 bases, with 20 bases left in between. CDR3 nucleotide sequence: TGCAGTGCTAGTAGGGGGAGGGCTAGCGTGCACGAGCAGTACTTC. It specifies CSASRGRASVHEQYF.

The rearrangement uses TRBV24-1 and TRBJ2-2; the D gene is possibly TRBD1 (5 bases). The ends were cut back, 3 bases at V and 5 bases at J, with 6 bases in the middle. This CDR3 contains 13 residues. Per germline, CDR1 KGHDR and CDR2 SFDVKD. CDR3 nucleotide sequence: TGTGCCACCAGTGATGCAGGGACCGGGGAGCTGTTTTTT. It codes for CATSDAGTGELFF.

This clone came up once. The CDR3 sequence is CASSVAGRRTYNEQFF. CDR3 DNA: TGTGCCAGCAGCGTAGCGGGTCGTAGAACCTACAATGAGCAGTTCTTC. The V call is TRBV9, the J call TRBJ2-1; D gene ambiguous. CDR3 length equals 16 residues. Trimming removed 0 bases from V and 2 bases from J, with 12 bases in between. Germline V gene lookup returns CDR1 SGDLS and CDR2 YYNGEE.

This chain uses TRBV4-3 with TRBJ1-1, with 7 bases that match TRBD1. The CDR3 covers 15 residues. After removal of 1 base from V and 5 bases from J, the junction contained 7 bases not matched to a gene. CDR1 and CDR2 (germline): LGHNA, YSLEER. CDR3 sequence (DNA): TGCGCCAGCAGCCAAGCGACAGGGAGTTCAACTGAAGCTTTCTTT. Its translation is CASSQATGSSTEAFF.

In DNA form, the CDR3 reads TGTGCCAGCAGTCCAGAGGGCCATCAGCCCCAGCATTTT. It encodes CASSPEGHQPQHF. V is TRBV27 and J is TRBJ1-5; D unclear. CDR3 length: 13 residues. Trimming removed 5 bases from V and 5 bases from J, with 10 bases in between. Germline CDR1 MNHEY, CDR2 SMNVEV (reference sequence).

The V and J genes are TRBV19 and TRBJ1-5; 9 bases are shared with TRBD1. Germline loops: CDR1 LNHDA, CDR2 SQIVND (reference sequence). The CDR3 is 17 amino acids. J was trimmed by 4 bases and V by 1 base; bases with no gene match: 8. Written as DNA, the CDR3 is TGTGCCAGTAGTATAGTGAGGGGACAGGGAACAAATCAGCCCCAGCATTTT. Translated: CASSIVRGQGTNQPQHF.

The chain carries TRBV30 and TRBJ2-3; TRBD2 aligns across 13 bases. Germline V gene lookup returns CDR1 GTSNPN and CDR2 SVGIG (reference sequence). This CDR3 spans 17 amino acids. The ends lost 2 bases at V and 1 base at J; junction bases unmatched: 6. The CDR3 sequence: CAWSRTSGGWGTDTQYF. CDR3 nucleotide sequence: TGTGCCTGGAGTCGGACTAGCGGGGGCTGGGGCACAGATACGCAGTATTTT.

V usage is TRBV4-2 and J usage is TRBJ2-5; 10 bases are shared with TRBD2. CDR1 is LGHNA and CDR2 is YNFKEQ in the germline V gene. There are 17 residues in the CDR3. Germline trimming cut 0 bases from V and 1 base from J; bases unmatched to any gene: 5. The CDR3 sequence is CASSQDGASGGQETQYF. DNA of the CDR3: TGTGCCAGCAGCCAAGATGGGGCTAGCGGGGGCCAAGAGACCCAGTACTTC.

This clone was observed a handful of times. The CDR3 nucleotides read TGTGCCAGCAGCTTGGGGGACTCTATCGGGAGGACAGATACGCAGTATTTT. This encodes CASSLGDSIGRTDTQYF. The rearrangement links TRBV5-4 to TRBJ2-3, with TRBD2 matching 7 bases. Germline V gives CDR1 SGHNT, CDR2 YYREEE (reference sequence). The CDR3 consists of 17 residues. The junction had 10 bases not matched to a gene; V was cut back by 0 bases and J by 3 bases.

This clone has only one observation. The chain is built from TRBV5-1 and TRBJ2-5; 8 bases agree with TRBD1. Germline V gene sequence: CDR1 SGHRS, CDR2 YFSETQ. The CDR3 sequence is 15 residues long. J lost 5 bases, V lost 0 bases, and 6 bases had no gene match. CDR3 amino acids: CASSLAGTGLETQYF. The CDR3 DNA sequence: TGCGCCAGCAGCTTGGCCGGGACAGGATTGGAGACCCAGTACTTC.

This sequence joins TRBV5-5 and TRBJ1-2, with 11 positions matching TRBD1. Germline V lookup: CDR1 SGHKS, CDR2 YYEKEE (reference sequence). V was clipped by 4 bases and J by 4 bases; unmatched bases: 3. This CDR3 is 14 amino acids long. The CDR3 here is CASSRDRGVYGYTF. The CDR3, as DNA: TGTGCCAGCAGCCGGGACAGGGGGGTCTATGGCTACACCTTC. Drawing the rest from reference TRBV5-5 and TRBJ1-2, the complete variable domain is DAGVTQSPTHLIKTRGQQVTLRCSPISGHKSVSWYQQVLGQGPQFIFQYYEKEERGRGNFPDRFSARQFPNYSSELNVNALLLGDSALYLCASSRDRGVYGYTFGSGTRLTVV.

The V and J genes are TRBV19 and TRBJ2-1; TRBD1 aligns across 7 bases. The V gene end was trimmed by 6 bases and the J gene end by 4 bases; junction bases not matched to a gene: 6. The germline V gene has CDR1 LNHDA and CDR2 SQIVND (reference sequence). The CDR3 covers 14 residues. For the CDR3, the DNA is TGTGCCAGTAGGGTCGACAGGGCTTACAATGAGCAGTTCTTC. The encoded protein is CASRVDRAYNEQFF.

J is TRBJ2-1 and V is TRBV4-1, with 8 positions matching TRBD1. This CDR3 has 15 residues. The J segment lost 10 bases and the V segment lost 1 base, leaving 9 bases of the junction unmatched. Germline V gene lookup returns CDR1 MGHRA and CDR2 YSYEKL. The CDR3 here is CASSQAGGTRGEQFF. The CDR3 bases are TGCGCCAGCAGCCAAGCAGGGGGCACCAGAGGAGAGCAGTTCTTC.

The chain uses TRBV9 and TRBJ2-1, with 7 positions matching TRBD1. CDR3 length: 18 residues. The germline V gene encodes CDR1 SGDLS and CDR2 YYNGEE. V shed 0 bases and J 0 bases; nucleotides not matched to a gene: 9. CDR3 nucleotide sequence: TGTGCCAGCAGCGTAGGAGGGGGCTTTGGGGCCTCCTACAATGAGCAGTTCTTC. Protein: CASSVGGGFGASYNEQFF.

This chain uses TRBV10-3 with TRBJ2-3; 10 positions match TRBD2. Germline V CDR1 and CDR2: ENHRY, SYGVKD. The CDR3 is made up of 17 amino acids. Trimming at V came to 8 bases and at J to 2 bases, leaving 13 bases not matched to a gene. CDR3 sequence reads: CAIYSPASGGNTDTQYF. The CDR3 nucleotides read TGTGCCATCTACAGCCCTGCTAGCGGGGGTAACACAGATACGCAGTATTTT.

The rearrangement joins TRBV27 to TRBJ1-3; possible D gene TRBD1, 5 bases. The germline gives CDR1 MNHEY, CDR2 SMNVEV (reference sequence). The V and J ends lost 3 bases and 0 bases respectively, with 12 bases between them. This CDR3 is built from 16 residues. As DNA, the CDR3 is TGTGCCAGCAGTTTGTCGGGGGTCCACTCTGGAAACACCATATATTTT. Its protein product is CASSLSGVHSGNTIYF.

This clone came up a few times. The chain couples TRBV10-3 to TRBJ1-2, with TRBD1 identical over 11 bases. Germline assignment: CDR1 ENHRY and CDR2 SYGVKD. Germline trimming cut 6 bases from V and 6 bases from J; bases unmatched to any gene: 3. This CDR3 has 13 amino acids. CDR3 sequence: CAIRSGQGDGYTF. CDR3 DNA: TGTGCCATCAGATCGGGACAGGGGGATGGCTACACCTTC.

This chain joins TRBV3-1 (or the pseudogene TRBV3-2) and TRBJ2-3, with TRBD2 matching over 8 bases. J gave up 5 bases and V 4 bases, and 14 bases lay outside the gene matches. In germline, CDR1 is LGHDT, CDR2 YNNKEL (reference sequence). The length of the CDR3 is 17 residues. The CDR3 DNA sequence: TGTGCCAGCAGCCTCCCCGATAGGCTAGCGGGTGGAGATACGCAGTATTTT. It yields the protein CASSLPDRLAGGDTQYF.

V usage is TRBV27 and J usage is TRBJ1-1; D is unresolved. CDR3 length equals 11 residues. Between the trimmed V and J ends, which lost 8 bases and 1 base, there was a span of 5 bases. Looked up from germline, CDR1 is MNHEY and CDR2 is SMNVEV (reference sequence). The DNA for the CDR3 is TGTGCCAGCCGGGGGAACACTGAAGCTTTCTTT. Translated, it gives CASRGNTEAFF.

This clone was picked up one time. The chain links TRBV28 to TRBJ1-3; D perhaps matches TRBD1 (6 bases). With 4 bases removed from V and 0 bases from J, the gap between germline ends came to 13 bases. The CDR3 has 16 amino acids. Germline V gives CDR1 MDHEN, CDR2 SYDVKM. For the CDR3, the DNA is TGTGCCAGCAGTTCGCCAGGGGCAGGCTCTGGAAACACCATATATTTT. The encoded protein is CASSSPGAGSGNTIYF. Combining the CDR3 with reference TRBV28 and TRBJ1-3 gives the whole variable domain DVKVTQSSRYLVKRTGEKVFLECVQDMDHENMFWYRQDPGLGLRLIYFSYDVKMKEKGDIPEGYSVSREKKERFSLILESASTNQTSMYLCASSSPGAGSGNTIYFGEGSWLTVV.

The chain joins TRBV2 to TRBJ1-6; 7 bases fit TRBD1. Looked up from germline, CDR1 is SNHLY and CDR2 is FYNNEI. Trimming took 2 bases from V and 7 from J; bases not matched to a gene: 5. This CDR3 has 15 residues. CDR3 loop: CASSERGPWNSPLHF. Written as DNA, the CDR3 is TGTGCCAGCAGTGAAAGGGGGCCGTGGAATTCACCCCTCCACTTT.